The 22 T cell receptor beta chains listed next were all sequenced from one sample in a study of regulatory T cells in long-lasting Graves disease. Time point meaning: persistent/refractory GD, antithyroid drugs over 5 years with positive TRAb. RNA from PBMCs was the source of the TCR library. CDR3-region Arm-PCR and iRepertoire HTBI primers produced the TCR beta libraries. MiXCR was run by TCRdb on the multiplex PCR reads, yielding one entry per CDR3 protein. The sample has fewer than 600,000 distinct CDR3 sequences, under 25% seen once. The sequenced sample was peripheral blood mononuclear cells (PBMCs), obtained when the disease was refractory, from a patient treated with antithyroid drugs. All receptors come from a female donor with Graves disease.

Only a few counts were recorded for this clonotype. The chain employs TRBV20-1 and TRBJ1-3; perhaps TRBD1 as D (6 bases). Germline V gene data show CDR1 as DFQATT and CDR2 as SNEGSKA (reference sequence). The CDR3 loop spans 14 amino acids. V was clipped by 3 bases and J by 0 bases, with 9 bases between them. The CDR3 DNA sequence: TGCAGTGCTAGCCAGGGGCACTCTGGAAACACCATATATTTT. It specifies CSASQGHSGNTIYF.

The chain recombines TRBV7-9 with TRBJ1-1; 9 bases are a match to TRBD1. CDR1 and CDR2 (germline): SEHNR, FQNEAQ (reference sequence). Unmatched junction bases numbered 5, after V lost 3 bases and J lost 3 bases. CDR3 length: 15 residues. This chain's CDR3 is CASSFGDRADTEAFF. The DNA of the CDR3 is TGTGCCAGCAGCTTCGGGGACAGGGCGGACACTGAAGCTTTCTTT.

This clonotype occurred a few times. The CDR3 here is CASNLPGPNTGELFF. For the CDR3, the DNA is TGTGCCAGCAATCTCCCAGGCCCGAACACCGGGGAGCTGTTTTTT. The V call is TRBV28, the J call TRBJ2-2; D is unclear. Germline V CDR1 and CDR2: MDHEN, SYDVKM. The V end lost 7 bases, the J end lost 0 bases, and 12 bases lay between the germline ends. CDR3 length equals 15 residues.

In its sample, this clonotype was seen many times. The chain joins TRBV27 to TRBJ1-1, with no clear D. Trimming took 6 bases from V and 3 from J, leaving 11 bases between them. Germline V lookup: CDR1 MNHEY, CDR2 SMNVEV (reference sequence). This CDR3 comprises 13 residues. In DNA, the CDR3 is TGTGCCAGCAGCCAAACCCGGGACACTGAAGCTTTCTTT. Protein: CASSQTRDTEAFF.

In its sample, this clonotype was seen many times. The V call is TRBV6-1, the J call TRBJ1-2, with 9 bases that match TRBD1. With V trimmed by 6 bases and J by 1 base, 6 bases remained unmatched. Per germline, CDR1 MNHNS and CDR2 SASEGT. The CDR3 sequence is 15 residues long. The CDR3 here is CASRNADRGNYGYTF. CDR3 coding DNA: TGTGCCAGCAGAAACGCGGACAGGGGTAACTATGGCTACACCTTC.

This clonotype was picked up a small number of times. The chain couples TRBV27 to TRBJ1-2; TRBD1 matches at 9 bases. The trim removed 6 bases at V and 4 bases at J, leaving 9 bases unmatched. The V gene's germline CDR1 is MNHEY and CDR2 SMNVEV (reference sequence). The CDR3 is 15 amino acids. The DNA for the CDR3 is TGTGCCAGCAGCGAACACAGGGGGCGCAGCTATGGCTACACCTTC. Amino acids: CASSEHRGRSYGYTF.

In this sample, this clonotype turned up many times. This chain connects TRBV28 to TRBJ2-7, with 10 bases matching TRBD1. The CDR3 totals 16 residues. V was clipped by 3 bases and J by 5 bases; unmatched bases: 10. Germline V gene sequence: CDR1 MDHEN, CDR2 SYDVKM. CDR3 residues: CASSLPLTGGRDEQYF. The CDR3 DNA is TGTGCCAGCAGTTTGCCCCTGACAGGGGGCAGGGACGAGCAGTACTTC.

This clonotype was counted ten times or more. This chain connects TRBV28 to TRBJ1-4; TRBD1 agrees at 7 bases. V dropped 5 bases and J dropped 0; count of bases not matched to a gene: 9. The CDR3 has 17 amino acids. Looked up from germline, CDR1 is MDHEN and CDR2 is SYDVKM. CDR3 DNA sequence: TGTGCCAGCAGTGTTCCAGGGGGAGTTGCAACTAATGAAAAACTGTTTTTT. Translated: CASSVPGGVATNEKLFF.

This clonotype was detected many times. The CDR3 bases are TGTGCCAGCAGTCATCGGACTAGCCCCTACGAGCAGTACTTC. This sequence encodes CASSHRTSPYEQYF. This rearrangement joins TRBV28 to TRBJ2-7; 8 nucleotides match TRBD2. Germline CDR1 and CDR2: MDHEN and SYDVKM. There are 14 residues in the CDR3. The J segment lost 2 bases and the V segment lost 5 bases, leaving 5 bases of the junction unmatched. Drawing the rest from reference TRBV28 and TRBJ2-7, the complete variable domain is DVKVTQSSRYLVKRTGEKVFLECVQDMDHENMFWYRQDPGLGLRLIYFSYDVKMKEKGDIPEGYSVSREKKERFSLILESASTNQTSMYLCASSHRTSPYEQYFGPGTRLTVT.

The rearrangement links TRBV3-1 to TRBJ2-7; 7 bases line up with TRBD1. Germline CDR1 and CDR2: LGHDT and YNNKEL (reference sequence). Trimming removed 4 bases from V and 8 bases from J; junction bases left unmatched: 5. This CDR3 has 12 residues. The CDR3 protein is CASSPRQGQQYF. CDR3 bases: TGTGCCAGCAGCCCACGACAGGGACAGCAGTACTTC.

This clonotype has at least ten counts. In nucleotides, the CDR3 is TGTGCCACCTTCGGGCCTGGAGGGTACGAGCAGTACTTC. This gives the protein CATFGPGGYEQYF. The chain uses TRBV28 and TRBJ2-7; possibly TRBD2 for D (6 bases). This CDR3 is built from 13 residues. Per the germline V gene, CDR1 is MDHEN and CDR2 is SYDVKM. V lost 10 bases and J 4 bases, leaving 17 bases between the germline ends.

This clonotype has more than one count but fewer than ten. The chain uses TRBV12-3 or TRBV12-4 and TRBJ2-1, with 7 bases that match TRBD1. This CDR3 contains 13 residues. V gave up 6 bases and J gave up 8 bases; unmatched junction bases: 7. This CDR3 reads CASRYTGDDEQFF. In DNA form, the CDR3 reads TGTGCCAGCAGATATACAGGGGACGATGAGCAGTTCTTC.

Many counts were recorded for this clonotype. V gene TRBV14 combines with J gene TRBJ1-1; weak D call: TRBD1 (6 bases). V lost 3 bases and J lost 8, with 22 bases in between. The germline V gene encodes CDR1 SGHDN and CDR2 FVKESK. This CDR3 spans 16 amino acids. The CDR3 is CASSHDGFVGAAEAFF. As DNA, the CDR3 is TGTGCCAGCAGCCACGATGGCTTCGTGGGGGCAGCAGAAGCTTTCTTT.

This clonotype was observed many times. V is TRBV30 and J is TRBJ1-2; possible D gene TRBD1, 6 bases. The CDR3 is 16 residues long. V shed 2 bases and J shed 6 bases, with 22 bases lying between them. Germline CDR1 and CDR2: GTSNPN and SVGIG (reference sequence). CDR3 sequence reads: CAWSRLGASSSHGYTF. CDR3 nucleotides: TGTGCCTGGAGTAGATTGGGGGCCAGCTCAAGCCATGGCTACACCTTC.

The sample holds a few counts of this clonotype. This chain uses TRBV7-2 with TRBJ1-2, with 8 bases identical to TRBD1. V shed 3 bases and J 0 bases; nucleotides not matched to a gene: 9. The germline V gene encodes CDR1 SGHTA and CDR2 FQGNSA. The CDR3 is 17 amino acids. CDR3 coding DNA: TGTGCCAGCAGCTTCGGCGGACAGGGAAGTTCTAACTATGGCTACACCTTC. Translation: CASSFGGQGSSNYGYTF. Filled out from reference TRBV7-2 and TRBJ1-2, the complete variable domain reads GAGVSQSPSNKVTEKGKDVELRCDPISGHTALYWYRQSLGQGLEFLIYFQGNSAPDKSGLPSDRFSAERTGGSVSTLTIQRTQQEDSAVYLCASSFGGQGSSNYGYTFGSGTRLTVV.

The rearrangement uses TRBV25-1 and TRBJ1-4; 7 bases are shared with TRBD1. This CDR3 is built from 17 residues. Germline loops: CDR1 MGHDK, CDR2 SYGVNS. The V gene end was trimmed by 0 bases and the J gene end by 3 bases; junction bases not matched to a gene: 7. CDR3 bases: TGTGCCAGCAGTGAATATAAGGGGGCAGTGGCTAATGAAAAACTGTTTTTT. Protein product: CASSEYKGAVANEKLFF.

This clonotype has ten or more counts. The chain links TRBV28 to TRBJ1-2, with D tentatively TRBD1 (5 bases). The germline gives CDR1 MDHEN, CDR2 SYDVKM. This CDR3 is built from 14 residues. Trimming pared 5 bases from V and 3 bases from J, leaving 13 bases between. CDR3 nucleotides: TGTGCCAGCAGTCCATGGGACCGAGACTATGGCTACACCTTC. As protein: CASSPWDRDYGYTF.

This clonotype showed up many times. The CDR3 DNA sequence: TGTGCCAGCAGCTTAGGGCCTCTCGCGCATGGCTACACCTTC. Translating it yields CASSLGPLAHGYTF. J is TRBJ1-2 and V is TRBV7-9; D gene uncertain. The length of the CDR3 is 14 residues. Trimming took 1 base from V and 6 from J, leaving 12 bases between them. CDR1 SEHNR and CDR2 FQNEAQ come from the germline V gene (reference sequence).

The chain couples TRBV29-1 to TRBJ2-5; possible D gene TRBD1, 6 bases. Looked up from germline, CDR1 is SQVTM and CDR2 is ANQGSEA. The CDR3 is made up of 14 amino acids. V shed 0 bases and J shed 4 bases, with 12 bases lying between them. CDR3 nucleotides: TGCAGCGTTGAAGAAAGGCAGGGGTTAGAGACCCAGTACTTC. It codes for CSVEERQGLETQYF.

This clonotype appeared many times. V is TRBV2 and J is TRBJ2-7, with a possible D match to TRBD1 (5 bases). This CDR3 has 15 amino acids. Germline V gene lookup returns CDR1 SNHLY and CDR2 FYNNEI. V lost 1 base, J lost 4 bases, and 14 bases lay in between. The CDR3 region has the DNA TGTGCCAGCAGTGAAGGGACATCGAAGATTTACGAGCAGTACTTC. As protein: CASSEGTSKIYEQYF.

The CDR3 reads CASSLATARGTNQPQHF. CDR3 coding DNA: TGCGCCAGCAGCTTGGCTACCGCCAGGGGTACCAATCAGCCCCAGCATTTT. The chain carries TRBV5-1 and TRBJ1-5, with D tentatively TRBD1 (6 bases). The V end lost 0 bases, the J end lost 3 bases, and 16 bases lay between the germline ends. The CDR3 spans 17 residues. In germline, CDR1 is SGHRS, CDR2 YFSETQ.

The chain joins TRBV18 to TRBJ2-3; tentative D call: TRBD2 (5 bases). The germline gives CDR1 KGHSH, CDR2 LQKENI. The CDR3 has 15 amino acids. Between the trimmed V and J ends, which lost 3 bases and 0 bases, there was a span of 10 bases. DNA of the CDR3: TGTGCCAGCTCACCGGAGCGGTCTAGCACAGATACGCAGTATTTT. Translation gives CASSPERSSTDTQYF.